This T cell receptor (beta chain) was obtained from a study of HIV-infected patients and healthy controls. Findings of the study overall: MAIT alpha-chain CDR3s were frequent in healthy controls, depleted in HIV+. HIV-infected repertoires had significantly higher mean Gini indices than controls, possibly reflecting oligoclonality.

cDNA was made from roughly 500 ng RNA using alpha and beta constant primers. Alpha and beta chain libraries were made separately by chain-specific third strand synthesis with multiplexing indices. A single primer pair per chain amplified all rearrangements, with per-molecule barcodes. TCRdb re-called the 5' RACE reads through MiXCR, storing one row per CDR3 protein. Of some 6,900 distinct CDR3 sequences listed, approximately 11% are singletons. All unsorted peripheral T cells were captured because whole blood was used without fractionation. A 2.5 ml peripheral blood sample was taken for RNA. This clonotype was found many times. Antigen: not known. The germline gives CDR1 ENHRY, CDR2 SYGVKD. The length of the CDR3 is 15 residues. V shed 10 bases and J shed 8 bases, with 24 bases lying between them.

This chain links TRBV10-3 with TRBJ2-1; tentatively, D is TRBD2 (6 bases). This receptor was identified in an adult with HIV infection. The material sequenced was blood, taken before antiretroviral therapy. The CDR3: CASGAGPPLYDEQFF. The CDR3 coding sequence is TGTGCCAGCGGTGCGGGACCGCCTTTATACGATGAGCAGTTCTTC.